These T cell receptor beta chains were read from a single sample in a study of CD8 T cells in Susac syndrome. TCRdb fed the immunoSEQ multiplex PCR reads into MiXCR, producing one record per CDR3 protein. The sample shows 180,000 or so distinct CDR3 sequences, over 90% of them seen only once. The sequencing input was CD4+ T cells from PBMCs. These receptor sequences come from a human donor with Susac syndrome. Both conserved end residues are part of each CDR3. Each record gives: V gene, clone size, D gene, J gene, CDR3 protein, CDR3 DNA. D genes are given only for firm matches. Clone size, where shown, is once, few, many, or a class for clones that have expanded.

>TRBV5-4|.|.|TRBJ2-5
CASSSGVASEETQYF
TGTGCCAGCAGCTCGGGCGTGGCATCAGAAGAGACCCAGTACTTC
>TRBV7-2|.|TRBD2|TRBJ2-5
CASSLVSSGGVQTQYF
TGTGCCAGCAGCTTAGTCTCTAGCGGGGGCGTACAGACCCAGTACTTC
>TRBV7-2|once|.|TRBJ1-1
CASSLGAHTEAFF
TGTGCCAGCAGCTTGGGGGCGCACACTGAAGCTTTCTTT
>TRBV30|.|.|TRBJ1-1
CASYQGNTEAFF
TGTGCCTCCTATCAGGGGAACACTGAAGCTTTCTTT
>TRBV7-9|.|.|TRBJ2-2
CASSPGQPGELFF
TGTGCCAGCAGCCCAGGACAGCCCGGGGAGCTGTTTTTT
>TRBV24-1|.|TRBD1|TRBJ2-3
CATSDGTATEDTQYF
TGTGCCACCAGTGATGGGACAGCTACGGAAGATACGCAGTATTTT
>TRBV2|.|.|TRBJ2-7
CASSAGPTYEQYF
TGTGCCAGCAGTGCAGGTCCCACCTACGAGCAGTACTTC
>TRBV19|.|TRBD2|TRBJ2-1
CASSLNLAASHNEQFF
TGTGCCAGTAGTCTAAACCTAGCGGCGAGCCACAATGAGCAGTTCTTC
>TRBV4-1|.|.|TRBJ1-2
CASSQDPADLFNYGYTF
TGCGCCAGCAGCCAAGATCCGGCGGATCTTTTTAACTATGGCTACACCTTC
>TRBV6-5|.|.|TRBJ1-2
CASSSGNGFYGYTF
TGTGCCAGCAGCAGTGGGAATGGGTTTTATGGCTACACCTTC
>TRBV25-1|.|TRBD2|TRBJ2-1
CASSEAGGGNYNEQFF
TGTGCCAGCAGTGAGGCGGGGGGCGGGAACTACAATGAGCAGTTCTTC
>TRBV9|.|TRBD2|TRBJ2-2
CASSVDGGAHTGELFF
TGTGCCAGCAGCGTAGACGGGGGGGCCCACACCGGGGAGCTGTTTTTT
>TRBV20-1|.|TRBD2|TRBJ2-1
CSARGLAGTIYNEQFF
TGCAGTGCTAGAGGACTAGCGGGGACCATATACAATGAGCAGTTCTTC
>TRBV30|.|.|TRBJ1-1
CAWSVTGTEAFF
TGTGCCTGGAGTGTTACAGGAACTGAAGCTTTCTTT
>TRBV29-1|.|.|TRBJ2-3
CSARPFDGLGTDTQYF
TGCAGCGCTAGACCCTTTGACGGTCTAGGCACAGATACGCAGTATTTT
>TRBV5-4|.|.|TRBJ2-3
CASSFEARLTDTQYF
TGTGCCAGCAGCTTCGAGGCCCGGCTCACAGATACGCAGTATTTT
>TRBV18|once|TRBD1|TRBJ1-1
CASSPRGGQGENMNTEAFF
TGTGCCAGCTCACCACGTGGTGGGCAGGGGGAGAACATGAACACTGAAGCTTTCTTT
>TRBV28|.|TRBD1|TRBJ1-2
CASSPLGQGGLGYTF
TGTGCCAGCAGCCCATTGGGACAGGGGGGTTTAGGCTACACCTTC
>TRBV7-8|.|TRBD2|TRBJ2-3
CASSLLAGGSSDTQYF
TGTGCCAGCAGCTTATTAGCGGGAGGTTCGTCAGATACGCAGTATTTT
>TRBV20-1|.|TRBD2|TRBJ2-7
CSARDPSGGPEQYF
TGCAGTGCTAGAGATCCTAGCGGGGGACCCGAGCAGTACTTC
>TRBV6-1|once|TRBD2|TRBJ2-5
CASRLAGEQETQYF
TGTGCCAGCAGGCTAGCGGGTGAACAAGAGACCCAGTACTTC
>TRBV21-1|.|.|TRBJ1-6
CASSARPRDRGYNSPLHF
TGTGCCAGCAGCGCTCGTCCCCGGGACAGGGGCTATAATTCACCCCTCCACTTT
>TRBV5-1|.|.|TRBJ2-1
CASSLITGAYNEQFF
TGCGCCAGCAGCTTGATAACGGGTGCATACAATGAGCAGTTCTTC
>TRBV28|.|.|TRBJ1-2
CASSAGQSPGYTF
TGTGCCAGCAGTGCCGGACAGTCGCCTGGCTACACCTTC
>TRBV15|once|TRBD2|TRBJ2-1
CATNKALAGVANEQFF
TGTGCCACCAACAAAGCGCTAGCGGGAGTTGCCAATGAGCAGTTCTTC
>TRBV7-9|few|.|TRBJ2-7
CASSSAGQITTYEQYF
TGTGCCAGCAGCTCCGCGGGACAGATAACTACCTACGAGCAGTACTTC
>TRBV14|.|.|TRBJ2-1
CASSQDLDNEQFF
TGTGCCAGCAGCCAAGACCTAGACAATGAGCAGTTCTTC
>TRBV9|once|.|TRBJ2-2
CASSVGVLLNTGELFF
TGTGCCAGCAGCGTAGGGGTGTTGTTGAACACCGGGGAGCTGTTTTTT
>TRBV18|.|.|TRBJ2-1
CASSPPNSPLDEQFF
TGTGCCAGCTCACCACCGAACAGCCCTCTCGATGAGCAGTTCTTC
>TRBV3-1|.|.|TRBJ2-1
CASSQGDGEQFF
TGTGCCAGCAGCCAAGGGGATGGTGAGCAGTTCTTC
>TRBV15|.|TRBD2|TRBJ2-3
CATRRLAVTDTQYF
TGTGCCACCAGAAGACTAGCAGTCACAGATACGCAGTATTTT
>TRBV19|.|TRBD2|TRBJ2-6
CASSGRAGANVLTF
TGTGCCAGTTCGGGGAGGGCTGGGGCCAACGTCCTGACTTTC